A single sample is the source of the 9 T cell receptor beta chains below, sequenced in a study of CD8+CD57+ T cells in acquired aplastic anemia. Genomic DNA was employed as the template in profiling TCR beta VDJ and CDR3. TCRdb independently ran MiXCR on the reads; one entry per CDR3 protein. The profile shows fewer than 200,000 distinct CDR3 sequences, around 40% of them singletons. Source material: sorted CD4+, CD8+, or CD8+CD57+ T cells (not recorded which) from PBMCs. Receptors were obtained from a human donor in good health.

V and J are TRBV10-3 and TRBJ1-3, with a weak D call TRBD1 (5 bases). Trimming took 3 bases from V and 2 from J, leaving 14 bases between them. This CDR3 contains 16 residues. Germline V gene lookup returns CDR1 ENHRY and CDR2 SYGVKD. The CDR3 coding sequence is TGTGCCATCAGTGACCAAGGGACCCTTACTGGAAACACCATATATTTT. It specifies CAISDQGTLTGNTIYF.

This clonotype was counted at least ten times. The V gene is TRBV24-1, the J gene TRBJ2-3; perhaps D is TRBD1 or TRBD2 (5 bases each). Germline CDR1 KGHDR, CDR2 SFDVKD. The CDR3 runs 13 residues. The V end was cut by 4 bases, the J end by 3 bases, with 7 bases between. The CDR3 region has the DNA TGTGCCACCAGTGAGGGGGAAACAGATACGCAGTATTTT. Protein sequence: CATSEGETDTQYF.

In this sample, this clonotype turned up a few times. The chain has TRBV20-1 and TRBJ2-1, with TRBD2 matching over 7 bases. Looked up from germline, CDR1 is DFQATT and CDR2 is SNEGSKA (reference sequence). There are 16 residues in the CDR3. The V segment lost 3 bases and the J segment 10 bases; nucleotides outside the gene matches: 18. DNA of the CDR3: TGCAGTGCTAGCGACCAGCGGGGCGGACTTGTTTGGGAGCAGTTCTTC. This sequence encodes CSASDQRGGLVWEQFF.

In this sample, this clonotype turned up many times. The rearrangement links TRBV14 to TRBJ1-4; no firm D call. The germline V gene encodes CDR1 SGHDN and CDR2 FVKESK. The CDR3 length is 16 residues. Trimming removed 3 bases at V and 14 bases at J, with 25 bases between. This CDR3 reads CASSQTLPGAGGTLFF. The CDR3 DNA follows: TGTGCCAGCAGCCAGACCCTACCCGGAGCAGGCGGAACCCTGTTTTTT.

To note about this clonotype: The CDR3 ends on some other residue instead of the conserved phenylalanine or tryptophan, so this is likely a read error. The V call is TRBV6-1, the J call TRBJ2-1; possibly TRBD2 for D (5 bases). Trimming shortened V by 7 bases and J by 7 bases, and 17 bases separated the two germline ends. Germline CDR1 MNHNS, CDR2 SASEGT. The CDR3 spans 14 residues. In nucleotides, the CDR3 is TGTGCCAGCATTCCCAGCGGCCGTGGAAATGAGCAGTTCCTC. The encoded protein is CASIPSGRGNEQFL.

The V gene is TRBV12-3 or TRBV12-4, the J gene TRBJ1-4; D might be TRBD1 (5 bases). V lost 6 bases and J 10 bases, leaving 18 bases between the germline ends. The CDR3 sequence is 14 residues long. CDR3 region: CASRVSGAGGKLFF. The CDR3 DNA follows: TGTGCCAGCAGAGTCAGCGGGGCGGGAGGAAAACTGTTTTTT.

This clonotype was seen at least ten times. This rearrangement joins TRBV7-9 to TRBJ2-1, with TRBD2 identical over 10 bases. V dropped 2 bases and J dropped 9; count of bases not matched to a gene: 10. This CDR3 comprises 16 residues. Germline V gene data show CDR1 as SEHNR and CDR2 as FQNEAQ (reference sequence). CDR3 bases: TGTGCCAGCAGCTTAAAGTTCAGCGGGGGGGCGGTTGAGCAGTTCTTC. Translated: CASSLKFSGGAVEQFF.

The rearrangement uses TRBV16 and TRBJ2-1; the D gene is possibly TRBD1 (6 bases). Trimming took 3 bases from V and 7 from J, leaving 10 bases between them. Germline V CDR1 and CDR2: KGHSY, FQNENV. The CDR3 spans 13 residues. The CDR3 sequence: CASSHYRVNEQFF. CDR3 in DNA: TGTGCCAGCAGCCACTACAGGGTTAATGAGCAGTTCTTC.

The genes are TRBV7-9 and TRBJ2-2; no clear D. Trimming pared 0 bases from V and 8 bases from J, leaving 4 bases between. The CDR3 extends over 12 amino acids. Germline lookup yields CDR1 SEHNR and CDR2 FQNEAQ (reference sequence). The CDR3: CASSLAVGELFF. DNA of the CDR3: TGTGCCAGCAGCTTAGCGGTAGGGGAGCTGTTTTTT.